This T cell receptor (beta chain) was retrieved from a study of shared clonotypes between healthy human individuals. Germline values: CDR1 GTSNPN, CDR2 SVGIG (reference sequence). The CDR3 totals 15 residues. V shed 2 bases, J shed 7 bases, and the junction held 9 bases outside the gene matches. The method was immunoSEQ multiplex PCR; TCRdb's version includes in-frame clones alone and lacks a portion of them. Of over 850,000 clones listed, 75% to 85% were seen once; the top ten hold roughly 0.57%. The receptor was derived from a man between 18 and 29 years old in good health. Some clones in this sample may be carry-over from other donors' samples. V gene TRBV30 combines with J gene TRBJ2-1; 9 bases match TRBD2. The sample was memory CD4+ T cells from PBMCs. The subset: CD45RA-negative fraction. The CDR3 is CAWSTLAGAGNEQFF. CDR3 DNA sequence: TGTGCCTGGAGTACCTTAGCGGGAGCCGGGAATGAGCAGTTCTTC.